The 8 T cell receptor beta chains below were found in one sample sequenced in a study of shared clonotypes between healthy human individuals. Naive CD8 cells lacked CD45RO, underwent positive selection for CCR7 and left out terminally differentiated effector memory CD45RA+ cells. Here immunoSEQ multiplex PCR was the method, and the copy in TCRdb shows in-frame clones only, minus some. In the table there are about 2.1 million clones, just over 90% of which are singletons. Sequencing was done on a sample of naive CD8+ T cells from PBMCs. Every receptor here comes from a man aged 18 to 30 in good health. Some clones in this sample may be carry-over from other donors' samples.

J is TRBJ2-1 and V is TRBV27; D remains unclear. Germline assignment: CDR1 MNHEY and CDR2 SMNVEV (reference sequence). Trimming shortened V by 4 bases and J by 8 bases, and 15 bases separated the two germline ends. The CDR3 totals 14 residues. For the CDR3, the DNA is TGTGCCAGCAGTTCTGCCCCCGCGTACCATGAGCAGTTCTTC. Residues: CASSSAPAYHEQFF.

This clone has only one observation. This chain uses TRBV10-1 with TRBJ2-1; TRBD2 agrees at 14 bases. The V segment lost 7 bases and the J segment 6 bases; nucleotides outside the gene matches: 8. CDR1 is WNHNN, CDR2 SYGVQD, per germline (reference sequence). The CDR3 sequence is 16 residues long. The CDR3 region has the DNA TGCGCCAGCAACACCGGGACTAGCGGGAGATTCAATGAGCAGTTCTTC. Translation: CASNTGTSGRFNEQFF.

The J gene is TRBJ2-7, the V gene TRBV16; 8 bases fit TRBD2. Germline loops: CDR1 KGHSY, CDR2 FQNENV. V trimming: 3 bases; J trimming: 3 bases; junction bases outside the gene matches: 4. This CDR3 comprises 14 residues. The CDR3 DNA reads as TGTGCCAGCAGCCAGACTAGCGTATACTACGAGCAGTACTTC. Translating it yields CASSQTSVYYEQYF.

The rearrangement joins TRBV13 to TRBJ1-4; 8 bases align to TRBD1. CDR1 and CDR2 from the germline V gene are PRHDT and FYEKMQ (reference sequence). The CDR3 sequence is 15 residues long. With 6 bases clipped from V and 10 bases from J, the junction kept 13 bases outside the gene matches. The CDR3 sequence is CASSYGQGRRGKLFF. CDR3 bases: TGTGCCAGCAGTTATGGACAGGGTAGAAGGGGAAAACTGTTTTTT.

This chain links TRBV4-2 with TRBJ2-3; 8 nucleotides line up with TRBD2. The germline V gene has CDR1 LGHNA and CDR2 YNFKEQ. The CDR3 contains 17 residues. The V segment lost 4 bases and the J segment 4 bases; nucleotides outside the gene matches: 13. The CDR3 spells CASSLKAAGEVSDTQYF. For the CDR3, the DNA is TGTGCCAGCAGCCTAAAAGCAGCGGGAGAAGTTTCAGATACGCAGTATTTT.

The V call is TRBV28, the J call TRBJ1-1; TRBD1 aligns across 7 bases. Germline values: CDR1 MDHEN, CDR2 SYDVKM. V was pared by 2 bases and J by 12 bases, with 12 bases of the junction left unmatched. There are 14 residues in the CDR3. Here the CDR3 DNA reads TGTGCCAGCAGTTTAAGGGGGCAGGGAATCGGACCTTTCTTT. Translation: CASSLRGQGIGPFF.

This rearrangement joins TRBV18 to TRBJ2-7; D gene ambiguous. The CDR3 is 15 amino acids. V lost 6 bases and J 3 bases, leaving 18 bases between the germline ends. Germline CDR1 and CDR2: KGHSH and LQKENI. The CDR3 nucleotides read TGTGCCAGCTCTCACCCGCGCTCAATCGACTACGAGCAGTACTTC. Amino acid sequence: CASSHPRSIDYEQYF.

V gene TRBV4-2 combines with J gene TRBJ2-7; D is uncertain. This CDR3 spans 16 amino acids. Germline V gene data show CDR1 as LGHNA and CDR2 as YNFKEQ. V gave up 1 base and J gave up 2 bases, with 15 bases separating them. CDR3 in amino acids: CASSQAIRAETYEQYF. Here the CDR3 DNA reads TGTGCCAGCAGCCAAGCGATAAGGGCGGAAACCTACGAGCAGTACTTC.